This T cell receptor (beta chain) derives from a study of Ad26.COV2.S vaccination and SARS-CoV-2 variants. Overall study findings and caveats: CD8+ and CD4+ T cells specific for spike reportedly responded with substantial breadth after vaccination.

Germline V gene lookup returns CDR1 MNHEY and CDR2 SVGAGI. The CDR3 runs 13 residues. V lost 5 bases to trimming and J lost 2 bases, with 9 bases between them. The repertoire was sequenced with immunoSEQ multiplex PCR; TCRdb's copy has only in-frame clones and lacks some. There are around 420,000 clones in the sample; approximately 90% occur only once, and about 4% lies in the top ten. Regarding this clone: What it binds is not known.

This sample's treatment: roughly 20 received Ad26.COV2.S at low or high dose, single or two shots; about 5 received placebo; per-sample allocation not given. Day 63 after the first vaccine or placebo injection was the time point for sampling. Expression of Wuhan-strain SARS-CoV-2 spike came from the Ad26 vector that formed the vaccine. The rearrangement links TRBV6-5 to TRBJ1-1; D remains unclear. This receptor was taken from a person between 18 and 60 years old who received the Ad26.COV2.S COVID-19 vaccine or a placebo. The sample consisted of peripheral blood, taken in a trial of Ad26.COV2.S vaccine versus placebo. CDR3 in amino acids: CASSLRGNTEAFF. The CDR3 nucleotides are TGTGCCAGCAGTCTCCGAGGCAACACTGAAGCTTTCTTT.